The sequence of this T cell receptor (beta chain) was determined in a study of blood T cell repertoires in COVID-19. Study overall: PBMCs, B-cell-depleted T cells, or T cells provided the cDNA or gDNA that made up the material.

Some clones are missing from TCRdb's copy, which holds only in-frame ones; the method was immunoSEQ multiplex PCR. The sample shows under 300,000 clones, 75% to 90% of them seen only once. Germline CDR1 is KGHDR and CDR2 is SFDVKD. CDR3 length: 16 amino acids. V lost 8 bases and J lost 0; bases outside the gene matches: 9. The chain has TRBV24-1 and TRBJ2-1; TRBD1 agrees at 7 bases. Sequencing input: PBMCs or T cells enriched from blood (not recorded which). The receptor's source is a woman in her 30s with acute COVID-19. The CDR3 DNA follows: TGTGCCACCATTAGTACCGCAGGGGGCTCCTACAATGAGCAGTTCTTC. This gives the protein CATISTAGGSYNEQFF.